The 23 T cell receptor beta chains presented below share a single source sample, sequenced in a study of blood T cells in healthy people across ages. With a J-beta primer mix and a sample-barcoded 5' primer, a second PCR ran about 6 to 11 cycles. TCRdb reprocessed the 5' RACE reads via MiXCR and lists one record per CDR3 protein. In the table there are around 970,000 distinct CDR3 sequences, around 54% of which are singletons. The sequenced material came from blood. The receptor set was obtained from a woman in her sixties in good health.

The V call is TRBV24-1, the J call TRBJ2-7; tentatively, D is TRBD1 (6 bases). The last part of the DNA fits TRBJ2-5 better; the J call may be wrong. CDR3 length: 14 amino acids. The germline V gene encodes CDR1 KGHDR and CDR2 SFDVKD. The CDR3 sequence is CATSGRDIQETQYF. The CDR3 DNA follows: TGTGCCACCAGTGGTCGGGACATCCAAGAGACCCAGTACTTC.

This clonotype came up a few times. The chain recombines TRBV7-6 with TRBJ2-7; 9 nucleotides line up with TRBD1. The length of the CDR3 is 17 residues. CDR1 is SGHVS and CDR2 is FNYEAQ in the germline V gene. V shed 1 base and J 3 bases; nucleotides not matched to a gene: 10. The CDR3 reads CASSLDFPGTGHYEQYF. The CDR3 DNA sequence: TGTGCCAGCAGCTTAGACTTTCCCGGGACAGGGCACTACGAGCAGTACTTC.

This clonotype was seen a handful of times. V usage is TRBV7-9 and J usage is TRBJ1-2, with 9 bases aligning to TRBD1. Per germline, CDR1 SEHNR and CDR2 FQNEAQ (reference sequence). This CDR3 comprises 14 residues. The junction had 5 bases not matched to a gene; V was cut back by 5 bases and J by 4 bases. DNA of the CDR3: TGTGCCAGCAGCACAGGGGGCCCATTCTATGGCTACACCTTC. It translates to CASSTGGPFYGYTF.

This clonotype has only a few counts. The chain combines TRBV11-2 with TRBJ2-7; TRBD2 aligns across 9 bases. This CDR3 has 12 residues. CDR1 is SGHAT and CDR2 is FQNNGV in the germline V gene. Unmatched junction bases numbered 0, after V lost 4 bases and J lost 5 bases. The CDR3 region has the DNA TGTGCCAGCAGCTCTAGCGGGAACGAGCAGTACTTC. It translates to CASSSSGNEQYF.

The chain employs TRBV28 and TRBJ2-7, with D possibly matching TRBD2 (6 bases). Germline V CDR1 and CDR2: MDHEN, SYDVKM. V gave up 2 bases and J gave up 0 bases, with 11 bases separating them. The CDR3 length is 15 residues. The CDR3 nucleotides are TGTGCCAGCAGTTTAGGGACGGAGGGCTCCTACGAGCAGTACTTC. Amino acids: CASSLGTEGSYEQYF.

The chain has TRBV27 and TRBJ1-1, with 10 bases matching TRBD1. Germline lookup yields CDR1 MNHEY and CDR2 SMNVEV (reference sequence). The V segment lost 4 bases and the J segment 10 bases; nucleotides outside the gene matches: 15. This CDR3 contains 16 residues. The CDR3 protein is CASSYGQGVRISPAFF. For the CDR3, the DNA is TGTGCCAGCAGTTATGGACAGGGGGTCCGCATAAGTCCAGCTTTCTTT.

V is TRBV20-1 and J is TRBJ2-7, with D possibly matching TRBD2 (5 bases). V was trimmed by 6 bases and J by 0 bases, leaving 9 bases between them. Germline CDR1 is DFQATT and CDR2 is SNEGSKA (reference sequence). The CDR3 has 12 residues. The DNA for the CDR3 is TGCAGTGCGCCCGGGAACTCCTACGAGCAGTACTTC. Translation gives CSAPGNSYEQYF.

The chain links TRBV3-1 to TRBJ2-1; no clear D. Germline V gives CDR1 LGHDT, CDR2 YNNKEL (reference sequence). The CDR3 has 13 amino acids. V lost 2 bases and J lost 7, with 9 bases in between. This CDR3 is CASSQYVRNEQFF. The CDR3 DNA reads TGTGCCAGCAGCCAATACGTCAGGAATGAGCAGTTCTTC.

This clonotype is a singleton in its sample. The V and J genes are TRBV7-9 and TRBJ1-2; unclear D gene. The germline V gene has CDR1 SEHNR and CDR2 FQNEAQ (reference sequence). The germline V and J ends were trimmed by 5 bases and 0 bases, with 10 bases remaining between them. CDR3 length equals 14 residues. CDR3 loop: CASSREEANYGYTF. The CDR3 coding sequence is TGTGCCAGCAGCCGCGAAGAGGCTAACTATGGCTACACCTTC.

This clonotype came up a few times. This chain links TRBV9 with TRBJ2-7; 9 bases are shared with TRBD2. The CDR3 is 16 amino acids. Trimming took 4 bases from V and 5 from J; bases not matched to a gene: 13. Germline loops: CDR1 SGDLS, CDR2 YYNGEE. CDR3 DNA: TGTGCCAGCAGCCCCCAAGGAGGGACTAGCTCGCACGAGCAGTACTTC. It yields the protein CASSPQGGTSSHEQYF.

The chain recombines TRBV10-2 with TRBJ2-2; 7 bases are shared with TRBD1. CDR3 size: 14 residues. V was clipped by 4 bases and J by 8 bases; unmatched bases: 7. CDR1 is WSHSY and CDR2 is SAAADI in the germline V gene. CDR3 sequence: CASSVDRVLGELFF. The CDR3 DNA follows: TGCGCCAGCAGTGTTGACAGGGTTTTGGGGGAGCTGTTTTTT.

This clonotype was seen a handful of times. CDR3 in amino acids: CSVEQRRNYGYTF. CDR3 in DNA: TGCAGCGTTGAACAAAGAAGAAACTATGGCTACACCTTC. J is TRBJ1-2 and V is TRBV29-1; no reliable D call. Trimming took 2 bases from V and 2 from J, leaving 9 bases between them. CDR1 and CDR2 from the germline V gene are SQVTM and ANQGSEA. The CDR3 runs 13 residues. Complete variable domain (other parts from reference TRBV29-1 and TRBJ1-2): SAVISQKPSRDICQRGTSLTIQCQVDSQVTMMFWYRQQPGQSLTLIATANQGSEATYESGFVIDKFPISRPNLTFSTLTVSNMSPEDSSIYLCSVEQRRNYGYTFGSGTRLTVV.

In DNA, the CDR3 is TGCAGTGCTAGACTGGAGACCCAGTACTTC. Residues: CSARLETQYF. V usage is TRBV20-1 and J usage is TRBJ2-5, with D unclear. CDR1 and CDR2 (germline): DFQATT, SNEGSKA (reference sequence). V was clipped by 2 bases and J by 5 bases, with 3 bases between them. The CDR3 loop spans 10 amino acids.

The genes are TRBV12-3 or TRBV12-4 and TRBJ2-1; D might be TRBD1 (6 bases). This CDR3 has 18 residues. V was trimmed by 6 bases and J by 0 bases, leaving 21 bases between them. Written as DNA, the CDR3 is TGTGCCAGCAGCATCAGGGGTCTTGAGGGAAGCTCCTACAATGAGCAGTTCTTC. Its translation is CASSIRGLEGSSYNEQFF.

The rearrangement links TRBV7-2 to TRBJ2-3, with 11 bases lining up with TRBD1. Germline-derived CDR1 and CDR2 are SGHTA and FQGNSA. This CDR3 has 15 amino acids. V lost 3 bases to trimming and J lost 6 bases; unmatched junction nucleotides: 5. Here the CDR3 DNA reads TGTGCCAGCAGCTTCGGACAGGGGGCGGGGGATACGCAGTATTTT. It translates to CASSFGQGAGDTQYF.

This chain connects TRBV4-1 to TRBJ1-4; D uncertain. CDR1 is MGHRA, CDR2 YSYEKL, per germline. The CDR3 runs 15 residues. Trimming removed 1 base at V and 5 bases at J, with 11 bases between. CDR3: CASSQVAGSNEKLFF. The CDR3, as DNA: TGCGCCAGCAGCCAAGTCGCGGGGAGCAATGAAAAACTGTTTTTT.

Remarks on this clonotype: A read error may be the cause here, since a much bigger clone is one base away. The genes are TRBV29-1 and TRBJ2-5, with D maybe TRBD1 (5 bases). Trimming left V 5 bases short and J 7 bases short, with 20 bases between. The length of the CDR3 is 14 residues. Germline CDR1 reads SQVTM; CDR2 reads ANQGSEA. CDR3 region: CSVRLTDVRGTQYF. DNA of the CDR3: TGCAGCGTTCGCCTTACAGATGTAAGGGGGACCCAGTACTTC.

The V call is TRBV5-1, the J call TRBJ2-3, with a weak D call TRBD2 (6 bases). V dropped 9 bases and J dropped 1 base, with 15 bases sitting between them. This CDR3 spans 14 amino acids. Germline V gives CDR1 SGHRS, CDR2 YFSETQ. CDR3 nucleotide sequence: TGCGCCACGGGACTTTCAATAGGCACAGATACGCAGTATTTT. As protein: CATGLSIGTDTQYF.

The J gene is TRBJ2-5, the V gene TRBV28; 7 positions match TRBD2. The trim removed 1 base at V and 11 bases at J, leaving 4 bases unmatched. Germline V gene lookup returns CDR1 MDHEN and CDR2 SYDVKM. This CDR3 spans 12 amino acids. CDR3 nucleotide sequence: TGTGCCAGCAGTTTATTGAGGGAGGGGCAGTACTTC. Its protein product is CASSLLREGQYF.

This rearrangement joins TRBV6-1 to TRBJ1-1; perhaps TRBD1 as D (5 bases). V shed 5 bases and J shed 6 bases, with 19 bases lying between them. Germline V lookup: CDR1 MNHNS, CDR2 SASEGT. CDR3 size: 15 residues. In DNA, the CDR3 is TGTGCCAGCAGTCCGGGGACGGTGACGGTGGCTGAAGCTTTCTTT. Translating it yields CASSPGTVTVAEAFF.

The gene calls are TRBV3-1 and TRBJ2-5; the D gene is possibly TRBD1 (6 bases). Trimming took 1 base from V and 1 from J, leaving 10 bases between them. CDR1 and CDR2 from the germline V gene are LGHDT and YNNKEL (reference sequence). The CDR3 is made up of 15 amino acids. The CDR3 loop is CASSQAQGFQETQYF. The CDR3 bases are TGTGCCAGCAGCCAAGCACAGGGTTTCCAAGAGACCCAGTACTTC.

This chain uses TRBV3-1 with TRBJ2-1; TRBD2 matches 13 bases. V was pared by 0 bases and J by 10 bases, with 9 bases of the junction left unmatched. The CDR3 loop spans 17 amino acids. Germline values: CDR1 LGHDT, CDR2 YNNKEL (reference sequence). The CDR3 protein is CASSQDRGLAGAREQFF. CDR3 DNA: TGTGCCAGCAGCCAAGATCGTGGACTAGCGGGAGCTAGGGAGCAGTTCTTC.

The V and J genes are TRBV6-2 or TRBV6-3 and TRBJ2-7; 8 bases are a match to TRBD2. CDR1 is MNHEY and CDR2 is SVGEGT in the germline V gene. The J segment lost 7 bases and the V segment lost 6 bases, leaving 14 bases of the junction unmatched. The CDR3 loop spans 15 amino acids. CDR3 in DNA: TGTGCCAGCAGCTTCTTGGGACTAGGACTTAGGGAGCAGTACTTC. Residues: CASSFLGLGLREQYF.